These 19 T cell receptor beta chains were all obtained from the same sample, sequenced in a study of cytotoxic CD8 clonotypes in ibrutinib-treated CLL. Clones were sequenced by immunoSEQ multiplex PCR, and TCRdb holds only the in-frame ones, with some missing. The sample has 200,000 or so clones; just over 70% are singletons. The sample here was PBMCs, taken after 12 months of ibrutinib treatment. These receptors all come from a human donor with chronic lymphocytic leukemia.

The chain has TRBV2 and TRBJ1-1; 7 bases line up with TRBD1. J was trimmed by 0 bases and V by 3 bases; bases with no gene match: 1. The germline V gene has CDR1 SNHLY and CDR2 FYNNEI. The CDR3 has 14 residues. CDR3 bases: TGTGCCAGCAGTGACGACAGGGTGAACACTGAAGCTTTCTTT. Translated, it gives CASSDDRVNTEAFF.

The V call is TRBV30, the J call TRBJ2-1; 13 nucleotides line up with TRBD2. The CDR3 is made up of 17 amino acids. J lost 0 bases, V lost 6 bases, and 8 bases had no gene match. Looked up from germline, CDR1 is GTSNPN and CDR2 is SVGIG (reference sequence). CDR3 residues: CACPTSGRPSSYNEQFF. The CDR3 DNA reads as TGTGCCTGTCCGACTAGCGGGAGGCCGAGCTCCTACAATGAGCAGTTCTTC.

V is TRBV7-6 and J is TRBJ1-6; 11 nucleotides match TRBD1. Germline lookup yields CDR1 SGHVS and CDR2 FNYEAQ. The CDR3 consists of 16 residues. V was pared by 5 bases and J by 8 bases, with 8 bases of the junction left unmatched. The CDR3 reads CASSTRTGGGDSPLHF. CDR3 in DNA: TGTGCCAGCAGCACCCGGACAGGGGGCGGTGATTCACCCCTCCACTTT.

Comments on this clone: Other DNA sequences in the same sample also yield this CDR3. The chain joins TRBV18 to TRBJ2-3, with 9 nucleotides matching TRBD1. Germline V lookup: CDR1 KGHSH, CDR2 LQKENI. Trimming cost V 8 bases and J 3 bases; bases outside gene matches: 3. The CDR3 is 13 residues long. CDR3 sequence (DNA): TGTGCCAGCACAGGGGGCGGAACAGATACGCAGTATTTT. Protein product: CASTGGGTDTQYF.

The chain links TRBV18 to TRBJ1-3; TRBD1 might be the D (5 bases). Per germline, CDR1 KGHSH and CDR2 LQKENI. Trimming removed 3 bases from V and 5 bases from J, with 14 bases in between. The CDR3 has 15 amino acids. The CDR3 reads CASSPARVIRNTIYF. CDR3 coding DNA: TGTGCCAGCTCACCGGCCAGGGTGATTCGAAACACCATATATTTT.

The chain uses TRBV29-1 and TRBJ2-5; D is perhaps TRBD1 (6 bases). V gave up 4 bases and J gave up 5 bases, with 17 bases separating them. Germline V lookup: CDR1 SQVTM, CDR2 ANQGSEA. This CDR3 has 14 amino acids. CDR3 in amino acids: CSVGTHTGLETQYF. The CDR3 DNA reads as TGCAGCGTTGGAACCCACACAGGGTTGGAGACCCAGTACTTC. Full variable domain (outside the CDR3, taken from reference TRBV29-1 and TRBJ2-5): SAVISQKPSRDICQRGTSLTIQCQVDSQVTMMFWYRQQPGQSLTLIATANQGSEATYESGFVIDKFPISRPNLTFSTLTVSNMSPEDSSIYLCSVGTHTGLETQYFGPGTRLLVL.

The chain has TRBV19 and TRBJ2-5; 9 nucleotides match TRBD2. CDR1 is LNHDA and CDR2 is SQIVND in the germline V gene (reference sequence). V lost 2 bases to trimming and J lost 9 bases; unmatched junction nucleotides: 13. The CDR3 sequence is 16 residues long. CDR3 bases: TGTGCCAGTAGTATACTAGCGGGGACCGGTCCCGGGGCCCAGTACTTC. This codes for CASSILAGTGPGAQYF.

The chain recombines TRBV29-1 with TRBJ2-3, with D perhaps matching TRBD2 (6 bases). V was trimmed by 6 bases and J by 6 bases, leaving 16 bases between them. The germline V gene encodes CDR1 SQVTM and CDR2 ANQGSEA. The CDR3 extends over 13 amino acids. CDR3 sequence: CSVGRGSADTQYF. The CDR3 nucleotides read TGCAGCGTGGGGCGGGGATCTGCGGATACGCAGTATTTT.

This chain links TRBV5-6 with TRBJ2-3; 8 bases match TRBD1. The length of the CDR3 is 17 residues. Germline V lookup: CDR1 SGHDT, CDR2 YYEEEE. Trimming at V came to 4 bases and at J to 3 bases, leaving 13 bases not matched to a gene. CDR3 sequence (DNA): TGTGCCAGCAGCCCTCGACAGGGGATTGCATATACAGATACGCAGTATTTT. It is translated as CASSPRQGIAYTDTQYF.

The CDR3 DNA reads as TGCAGCGTCAGGGGAGTAGGGGAAAAACTGTTTTTT. Translating gives CSVRGVGEKLFF. J is TRBJ1-4 and V is TRBV29-1, with a weak D call TRBD1 (6 bases). This CDR3 is built from 12 residues. The ends were cut back, 6 bases at V and 8 bases at J, with 13 bases in the middle. Germline V gene sequence: CDR1 SQVTM, CDR2 ANQGSEA.

This clone was seen just once. This chain connects TRBV6-5 to TRBJ2-5; 8 nucleotides align to TRBD1. The length of the CDR3 is 16 residues. Germline assignment: CDR1 MNHEY and CDR2 SVGAGI. The ends lost 0 bases at V and 5 bases at J; junction bases unmatched: 8. The CDR3 bases are TGTGCCAGCAGTTACTCACGCGGCAGGGGGCGTGAGACCCAGTACTTC. As protein: CASSYSRGRGRETQYF.

This chain connects TRBV28 to TRBJ2-3; 8 nucleotides agree with TRBD2. Germline-derived CDR1 and CDR2 are MDHEN and SYDVKM. V gave up 1 base and J gave up 6 bases; unmatched junction bases: 6. CDR3 length: 15 amino acids. The CDR3 is CASSLYPGGPDTQYF. The CDR3 nucleotides read TGTGCCAGCAGTTTATACCCGGGAGGGCCGGATACGCAGTATTTT.

A few counts support this clone. V is TRBV4-1 and J is TRBJ2-2, with a possible D match to TRBD1 (7 bases). Per germline, CDR1 MGHRA and CDR2 YSYEKL. The V end was cut by 6 bases, the J end by 3 bases, with 11 bases between. The CDR3 loop spans 14 amino acids. The CDR3 protein is CASSQGGYTGELFF. CDR3 nucleotide sequence: TGCGCCAGCAGTCAGGGGGGATACACCGGGGAGCTGTTTTTT.

This clone has a handful of counts. Other DNA sequences within the sample encode an identical CDR3. CDR3 DNA sequence: TGCGCCAGCAGCTTGGGACATCGCAACACCGGGGAGCTGTTTTTT. This codes for CASSLGHRNTGELFF. This chain links TRBV5-1 with TRBJ2-2, with D hard to call. The V gene's germline CDR1 is SGHRS and CDR2 YFSETQ. The CDR3 is 15 residues long. V lost 0 bases, J lost 2 bases, and 8 bases lay in between.

This chain links TRBV5-1 with TRBJ2-7; 13 nucleotides agree with TRBD2. Germline-derived CDR1 and CDR2 are SGHRS and YFSETQ. This CDR3 is 16 amino acids long. J gave up 6 bases and V 0 bases, and 6 bases lay outside the gene matches. The CDR3 DNA reads as TGCGCCAGCAGCTTGGTACTAGCGGGAGGGCTGGGCGAGCAGTACTTC. As protein: CASSLVLAGGLGEQYF.

This chain links TRBV5-1 with TRBJ2-7; 10 bases match TRBD1. The CDR3 covers 13 residues. The trim removed 4 bases at V and 3 bases at J, leaving 1 base unmatched. Germline loops: CDR1 SGHRS, CDR2 YFSETQ. The CDR3 protein is CASSRDRGYEQYF. As DNA, the CDR3 is TGCGCCAGCAGCCGGGACAGGGGCTACGAGCAGTACTTC.

This chain uses TRBV30 with TRBJ1-5; 7 bases line up with TRBD1. CDR3 length: 14 amino acids. Trimming at V came to 7 bases and at J to 1 base, leaving 7 bases not matched to a gene. The germline gives CDR1 GTSNPN, CDR2 SVGIG (reference sequence). CDR3 nucleotides: TGTGCCTTGAGGGGGCAGGGAAGCAATCAGCCCCAGCATTTT. Its translation: CALRGQGSNQPQHF.

V and J are TRBV29-1 and TRBJ2-3; 7 bases fit TRBD1. J gave up 2 bases and V 3 bases, and 14 bases lay outside the gene matches. Germline CDR1 is SQVTM and CDR2 is ANQGSEA. The CDR3 contains 17 residues. This CDR3 is CSVDRQGKNLITDTQYF. DNA of the CDR3: TGCAGCGTTGATAGACAGGGCAAAAACCTGATCACAGATACGCAGTATTTT.

V usage is TRBV6-5 and J usage is TRBJ2-7; no definite D call. The CDR3 is 14 amino acids. The germline gives CDR1 MNHEY, CDR2 SVGAGI. The V gene lost 6 bases and the J gene lost 4 bases, with 16 bases spanning the gap. CDR3 protein: CASSTPQKSYEQYF. CDR3 nucleotide sequence: TGTGCCAGCAGCACACCCCAAAAGAGTTACGAGCAGTACTTC.